This T cell receptor beta chain was sequenced in a study of blood T cell repertoires in COVID-19 (dated by TCRdb to the early 2020s). Broadly, across the study: Samples covering the acute and convalescent phases of COVID-19 were provided by collaborators in the United States, Italy and Spain. The sample metadata nearly always contained a de-identified subject ID, COVID-19 status, age in years and sex. Samples were obtained from the ongoing ImmuneRACE study (first 160 participants) and from over 1,000 subjects provided by 6 global collaborators. Deeply sampled blood TCRbeta repertoires from subjects exposed to, actively infected with, or recovered from COVID-19 were included in the dataset. A freely available public database, intended as a resource for researchers studying the immune response to SARS-CoV-2, is where the repertoires were released. Where available, HLA class I and class II types were obtained from metadata supplied by the sample provider rather than from assay-based typing. The material from the prospective study consisted of cDNA or gDNA derived from T cells, B-cell-depleted T cells, or PBMCs.

As encoded in the germline V gene (reference sequence), CDR1 is MNHEY while CDR2 is SMNVEV. The germline V and J ends show losses of 5 bases and 7 bases respectively, and no gene match explains 19 bases of the junction. The CDR3 holds 17 amino acids from the cysteine to the phenylalanine. The DNA shown is the 51-base CDR3, in frame from base 1. Collaborating institutions collected whole blood in K2EDTA tubes following their own protocols. For TCRbeta analysis, collaborators shipped samples as frozen whole blood, isolated PBMCs, or DNA extracted from either of those sample types. Comment on this clone: Its target antigen remains unknown. One base away there is no much larger clone; base qualities are not given.

Study-wide findings and limitations: The amount of clinical and demographic metadata varied by source and participant and was provided uncurated.

The immunoSEQ Assay, a bias-controlled multiplex PCR, was used to amplify TCRbeta CDR3 regions from genomic DNA. The authors' pipeline ran thus. The number of nucleated cells in each sample was estimated by amplification of reference gene primers within the assay. Sequence reads were collapsed and filtered to measure the absolute abundance of every unique TCRbeta CDR3 rearrangement. Productive Simpson clonality was computed per sample as the square root of Simpson's diversity index over productive rearrangements. Held by TCRdb, this immuneACCESS table contains in-frame sequences only and omits some clones. Under half of the omission traces to an unresolved V gene where checked; the cause of the rest is unknown. The V and J calls and clone size come from that table; D and trimming were worked out from the DNA. This sample gives 80,000 to 100,000 clones in total; 86% of them show up just once. 22% of the sample rests with the top ten.

The rearranged segments are TRBV27 and TRBJ2-7; 8 bases in the junction line up with TRBD2. This sequence originates from an elderly woman in a cohort sampled during active or convalescent COVID-19. Material for sequencing was peripheral blood. CDR3 reads: CASSIRTSQVYSREQYF. The DNA is TGTGCCAGCAGTATAAGGACTAGCCAAGTGTATTCGCGAGAGCAGTACTTC.